Below, 21 T cell receptor beta chains from the same sample are listed, as sequenced in a study of cytomegalovirus exposure and HLA in healthy donors. A multiplex PCR was run with 60 Vbeta primers and 13 Jbeta primers. Data came from immunoSEQ multiplex PCR; TCRdb stores just in-frame clones and leaves some out. The repertoire includes more than 200,000 clones, 65% to 90% of them detected once, and around 1.5% sits in the top ten. Sequenced sample: PBMCs. All receptors derive from a girl aged 10 to 17 in good health and CMV-seronegative.

V and J are TRBV23-1 and TRBJ2-1; TRBD1 aligns across 9 bases. TRBV23-1 is recorded as an ORF, its role being uncertain. V lost 10 bases and J lost 5; bases outside the gene matches: 12. CDR3 length: 15 amino acids. This chain's CDR3 is CAIPVRDRVNNEQFF. DNA for the CDR3: TGCGCCATCCCAGTCCGGGACAGGGTCAACAATGAGCAGTTCTTC.

The V call is TRBV7-8, the J call TRBJ2-2; 11 bases align to TRBD2. J lost 0 bases, V lost 1 base, and 10 bases had no gene match. CDR3 length: 20 amino acids. Germline V CDR1 and CDR2: SGHVS, FQNEAQ. CDR3 sequence reads: CASSLVIPSGGNANTGELFF. The CDR3 DNA reads TGTGCCAGCAGCTTAGTTATCCCTAGCGGGGGGAATGCGAACACCGGGGAGCTGTTTTTT.

The chain employs TRBV2 and TRBJ1-5; TRBD1 matches 8 bases. V shed 4 bases and J 9 bases; nucleotides not matched to a gene: 11. This CDR3 has 15 amino acids. Germline V gene data show CDR1 as SNHLY and CDR2 as FYNNEI. CDR3 sequence (DNA): TGTGCCAGCAGTGCTCCGGGACAGGTTTTAGGGCCCCAGCATTTT. This encodes CASSAPGQVLGPQHF.

The chain couples TRBV15 to TRBJ1-3; no clear D. Trimming left V 0 bases short and J 14 bases short, with 11 bases between. In germline, CDR1 is LNHNV, CDR2 YYDKDF (reference sequence). CDR3 length: 12 amino acids. CDR3 sequence reads: CATSRDERIVYF. The CDR3 DNA reads TGTGCCACCAGCAGAGACGAGCGTATAGTATATTTT. Full variable domain (outside the CDR3, taken from reference TRBV15 and TRBJ1-3): DAMVIQNPRYQVTQFGKPVTLSCSQTLNHNVMYWYQQKSSQAPKLLFHYYDKDFNNEADTPDNFQSRRPNTSFCFLDIRSPGLGDTAMYLCATSRDERIVYFGEGSWLTVV.

The chain has TRBV5-1 and TRBJ1-1; D is unresolved. V was cut by 4 bases and J by 1 base, with 8 bases left in between. Germline V gene data show CDR1 as SGHRS and CDR2 as YFSETQ. CDR3 size: 13 residues. This CDR3 reads CASSQGGNTEAFF. The CDR3, as DNA: TGCGCCAGCAGCCAAGGAGGGAACACTGAAGCTTTCTTT.

The chain combines TRBV5-6 with TRBJ1-5, with D possibly matching TRBD1 (6 bases). V lost 4 bases and J 4 bases, leaving 12 bases between the germline ends. The germline V gene encodes CDR1 SGHDT and CDR2 YYEEEE. This CDR3 contains 14 residues. The DNA of the CDR3 is TGTGCCAGCAGCCAGGGACATGGTAATCAGCCCCAGCATTTT. Translating it yields CASSQGHGNQPQHF.

This clone was recorded a few times. The chain couples TRBV4-3 to TRBJ2-1; 8 bases agree with TRBD2. The CDR3 runs 15 residues. The ends lost 1 base at V and 7 bases at J; junction bases unmatched: 6. Germline V gene lookup returns CDR1 LGHNA and CDR2 YSLEER. CDR3 amino acids: CASSQVVVAGNEQFF. Written as DNA, the CDR3 is TGCGCCAGCAGCCAAGTTGTTGTAGCGGGGAATGAGCAGTTCTTC.

This chain's CDR3 is CASSFFTYSNQPQHF. Written as DNA, the CDR3 is TGTGCCAGCAGTTTCTTCACCTATAGCAATCAGCCCCAGCATTTT. J is TRBJ1-5 and V is TRBV28; D uncertain. The CDR3 is 15 amino acids. Per germline, CDR1 MDHEN and CDR2 SYDVKM. Trimming took 3 bases from V and 0 from J, leaving 9 bases between them.

The chain combines TRBV6-5 with TRBJ2-3, with D unclear. Germline V gene lookup returns CDR1 MNHEY and CDR2 SVGAGI. The CDR3 has 15 amino acids. V gave up 8 bases and J gave up 2 bases, with 17 bases separating them. The CDR3 spells CASSPGTAYTDTQYF. The CDR3 nucleotides read TGTGCCAGCTCCCCAGGAACAGCCTACACAGATACGCAGTATTTT.

This clone was recorded a few times. This chain joins TRBV29-1 and TRBJ2-3, with 11 nucleotides matching TRBD2. This CDR3 is built from 19 residues. The germline CDR1 and CDR2 sequences are SQVTM and ANQGSEA. V gave up 2 bases and J gave up 4 bases; unmatched junction bases: 17. The CDR3 coding sequence is TGCAGCGTTGAACGAGCTGGCGCCCAAACTAGCGGGGGAGCAGATACGCAGTATTTT. This codes for CSVERAGAQTSGGADTQYF.

The V and J genes are TRBV9 and TRBJ1-4; tentatively, D is TRBD1 (5 bases). The germline CDR1 and CDR2 sequences are SGDLS and YYNGEE. With 0 bases removed from V and 1 base from J, the gap between germline ends came to 10 bases. The CDR3 contains 16 residues. The CDR3 bases are TGTGCCAGCAGCGTAGTTCCGGGGGGAACTAATGAAAAACTGTTTTTT. As protein: CASSVVPGGTNEKLFF.

The rearrangement joins TRBV13 to TRBJ2-7, with TRBD2 matching 7 bases. This CDR3 comprises 14 residues. The V and J ends lost 2 bases and 2 bases, in that order; junction bases with no gene match: 3. Germline V gene sequence: CDR1 PRHDT, CDR2 FYEKMQ (reference sequence). This CDR3 reads CASSLKGTTYEQYF. CDR3 sequence (DNA): TGTGCCAGCAGCTTAAAGGGGACTACCTACGAGCAGTACTTC.

The V call is TRBV2, the J call TRBJ1-2; 9 nucleotides line up with TRBD1. The CDR3 runs to 13 residues. Trimming removed 6 bases from V and 5 bases from J; junction bases left unmatched: 4. Germline V lookup: CDR1 SNHLY, CDR2 FYNNEI. CDR3 loop: CASSRTGEYGYTF. The CDR3 DNA sequence: TGTGCCAGCAGCCGGACAGGGGAGTATGGCTACACCTTC.

This sequence joins TRBV15 and TRBJ2-5; 14 nucleotides line up with TRBD2. This CDR3 has 17 residues. The J segment lost 2 bases and the V segment lost 5 bases, leaving 7 bases of the junction unmatched. Per the germline V gene, CDR1 is LNHNV and CDR2 is YYDKDF (reference sequence). The CDR3 DNA follows: TGTGCCACCAGCGGGGGACTAGCGGGGGTGGGGCAAGAGACCCAGTACTTC. Translating it yields CATSGGLAGVGQETQYF.

The chain joins TRBV11-2 to TRBJ2-1; a possible D gene is TRBD1 (6 bases). Trimming stripped 0 bases from V and 14 bases from J, with 17 bases between. CDR1 and CDR2 from the germline V gene are SGHAT and FQNNGV. The CDR3 runs to 14 residues. DNA of the CDR3: TGTGCCAGCAGCTTAGATGACGCGGACAGAGGGAAGTTCTTC. Protein product: CASSLDDADRGKFF.

V usage is TRBV7-8 and J usage is TRBJ2-7, with 8 positions matching TRBD1. Germline V gives CDR1 SGHVS, CDR2 FQNEAQ. Germline trimming cut 5 bases from V and 4 bases from J; bases unmatched to any gene: 7. The CDR3 extends over 14 amino acids. CDR3 in amino acids: CASSKDRGPYEQYF. The CDR3 DNA sequence: TGTGCCAGCAGCAAAGACAGGGGACCGTACGAGCAGTACTTC.

J is TRBJ1-2 and V is TRBV7-9, with a weak D call TRBD1 (5 bases). Trimming removed 2 bases from V and 4 bases from J, with 5 bases in between. The CDR3 contains 12 residues. The germline V gene has CDR1 SEHNR and CDR2 FQNEAQ (reference sequence). DNA for the CDR3: TGTGCCAGCAGCTTACAGGGCTATGGCTACACCTTC. As protein: CASSLQGYGYTF.

The genes are TRBV7-3 and TRBJ2-6; TRBD1 aligns across 9 bases. The germline gives CDR1 SGHTA, CDR2 FQGTGA. CDR3 length: 18 residues. Trimming took 5 bases from V and 2 from J; bases not matched to a gene: 10. The CDR3: CASSTPGQGVAGANVLTF. The CDR3 DNA reads as TGTGCCAGCAGCACTCCGGGACAGGGTGTTGCTGGGGCCAACGTCCTGACTTTC.

V is TRBV6-6 and J is TRBJ1-2; no clear D gene. Germline V lookup: CDR1 MNHNY, CDR2 SVGAGI (reference sequence). This CDR3 has 13 residues. The V gene lost 8 bases and the J gene lost 2 bases, with 12 bases spanning the gap. CDR3 region: CASVRGSNYGYTF. In DNA, the CDR3 is TGTGCCAGCGTTCGGGGTTCCAACTATGGCTACACCTTC.

The chain joins TRBV5-4 to TRBJ1-2, with 10 bases matching TRBD1. Unmatched junction bases numbered 21, after V lost 6 bases and J lost 4 bases. This CDR3 has 19 residues. CDR1 and CDR2 (germline): SGHNT, YYREEE (reference sequence). DNA for the CDR3: TGTGCCAGCATTAGGATTAGAGGGGACAGGGGAGCGCCTAGCTATGGCTACACCTTC. It encodes CASIRIRGDRGAPSYGYTF. The variable domain in full, with the rest retrieved from reference TRBV5-4 and TRBJ1-2, is ETGVTQSPTHLIKTRGQQVTLRCSSQSGHNTVSWYQQALGQGPQFIFQYYREEENGRGNFPPRFSGLQFPNYSSELNVNALELDDSALYLCASIRIRGDRGAPSYGYTFGSGTRLTVV.

Regarding this clone: Other DNA sequences within the sample encode an identical CDR3. The chain joins TRBV9 to TRBJ1-3, with TRBD1 identical over 11 bases. The CDR3 sequence is 14 residues long. The V gene end was trimmed by 2 bases and the J gene end by 7 bases; junction bases not matched to a gene: 2. Germline V gene sequence: CDR1 SGDLS, CDR2 YYNGEE. The CDR3 nucleotides read TGTGCCAGCAGCGTGGGGACAGGGGGTAACACCATATATTTT. The encoded protein is CASSVGTGGNTIYF. The full variable domain, rest sourced from reference TRBV9 and TRBJ1-3, is DSGVTQTPKHLITATGQRVTLRCSPRSGDLSVYWYQQSLDQGLQFLIQYYNGEERAKGNILERFSAQQFPDLHSELNLSSLELGDSALYFCASSVGTGGNTIYFGEGSWLTVV.